This TCR beta chain came from a study of CD8 T cells in ankylosing spondylitis. CDR3 length equals 11 residues. Germline CDR1 and CDR2: DFQATT and SNEGSKA (reference sequence). V was clipped by 4 bases and J by 3 bases, with 5 bases between them. The table lists this clonotype with many counts. Its target is not known. Researchers built TCR beta libraries using quantitative 5'-RACE with molecular barcodes. One entry per CDR3 protein results from TCRdb running MiXCR on the 5' RACE reads. This sample has under 400,000 distinct CDR3 sequences, with roughly 12% found just once. Study observations and caveats: A TCR beta motif made of several highly homologous variants seemed typical of ankylosing spondylitis blood.

This TCR was sampled from a female donor with ankylosing spondylitis or in good health (not recorded which). Sequencing was done on a sample of blood, either unsorted or a sorted T cell fraction (not recorded which). The V call is TRBV20-1, the J call TRBJ2-3; D is ambiguous. CDR3 region: CSAKATDTQYF. CDR3 bases: TGCAGTGCTAAAGCGACAGATACGCAGTATTTT.